This T cell receptor beta chain was identified during a study of blood T cell repertoires in COVID-19. Here immunoSEQ multiplex PCR was the method, and the copy in TCRdb shows in-frame clones only, minus some. Counted here are more than 150,000 clones, just under 80% occurring once; the ten biggest clones make up approximately 14%. Looked up from germline, CDR1 is SEHNR and CDR2 is FQNEAQ (reference sequence). V lost 5 bases to trimming and J lost 0 bases, with 17 bases between them. The CDR3 is 17 amino acids. The TCR sequence derives from an elderly woman with acute or convalescent COVID-19. The sequenced material came from peripheral blood. This chain links TRBV7-9 with TRBJ2-1; D is undetermined. This chain's CDR3 is CASSPHSLRRSYNEQFF. CDR3 DNA: TGTGCCAGCAGCCCCCACTCCCTTCGTCGCTCCTACAATGAGCAGTTCTTC.